Listed below are T cell receptor beta chains from one sample, sequenced in a study of CD8 T cells in ankylosing spondylitis. TCRdb reprocessed the 5' RACE reads with MiXCR, giving one entry per CDR3 protein. The sample has over 400,000 distinct CDR3 sequences; roughly 25% are singletons. The sequencing sample was made of blood, either unsorted or a sorted T cell fraction (not recorded which). These receptors all stem from a male donor with ankylosing spondylitis. Both conserved end residues are part of each CDR3. A D gene is named only where the DNA matches it firmly. Clone size is not always given. Where it is, it says once, few, many or a class for expanded clones.

clone size: few; V gene: TRBV20-1; D gene: TRBD2; J gene: TRBJ2-2; CDR3 protein: CSARRGLAIGELFF; CDR3 DNA: TGCAGTGCTAGGAGGGGACTAGCAATCGGGGAGCTGTTTTTT
clone size: .; V gene: TRBV15; D gene: TRBD2; J gene: TRBJ2-1; CDR3 protein: CATSRPLAGAYNEQFF; CDR3 DNA: TGTGCCACCAGCAGACCACTAGCGGGAGCCTACAATGAGCAGTTCTTC
clone size: many; V gene: TRBV20-1; D gene: TRBD2; J gene: TRBJ2-2; CDR3 protein: CSASFPGLAGTGELFF; CDR3 DNA: TGCAGTGCTAGTTTCCCCGGACTAGCGGGAACCGGGGAGCTGTTTTTT
clone size: .; V gene: TRBV23-1; D gene: TRBD1; J gene: TRBJ1-4; CDR3 protein: CASSQWTGRREKLFF; CDR3 DNA: TGCGCCAGCAGTCAATGGACAGGGCGCCGAGAAAAACTGTTTTTT
clone size: .; V gene: TRBV20-1; D gene: .; J gene: TRBJ2-7; CDR3 protein: CSARDIGSGTLSYEQYF; CDR3 DNA: TGCAGTGCTAGAGATATTGGTAGCGGAACTTTATCCTACGAGCAGTACTTC
clone size: many; V gene: TRBV12-3/TRBV12-4; D gene: .; J gene: TRBJ1-2; CDR3 protein: CASSSLVSYTF; CDR3 DNA: TGTGCCAGCAGTTCGCTAGTGAGCTACACCTTC
clone size: .; V gene: TRBV27; D gene: .; J gene: TRBJ1-2; CDR3 protein: CASSPGVTGGYTF; CDR3 DNA: TGTGCCAGCAGTCCCGGTGTGACAGGCGGCTACACCTTC
clone size: few; V gene: TRBV5-1; D gene: TRBD2; J gene: TRBJ2-7; CDR3 protein: CASSFNRTRGSEQYF; CDR3 DNA: TGCGCCAGCAGCTTTAATCGGACTAGAGGGTCCGAGCAGTACTTC
clone size: .; V gene: TRBV16; D gene: .; J gene: TRBJ1-2; CDR3 protein: CASTPQTAGPGGYTF; CDR3 DNA: TGTGCCAGCACCCCCCAGACAGCGGGGCCCGGTGGCTACACCTTC
clone size: few; V gene: TRBV5-1; D gene: TRBD1; J gene: TRBJ1-1; CDR3 protein: CASSLAGQGANTEAFF; CDR3 DNA: TGCGCCAGCAGCTTAGCTGGACAGGGGGCGAACACTGAAGCTTTCTTT
clone size: .; V gene: TRBV12-3/TRBV12-4; D gene: .; J gene: TRBJ1-1; CDR3 protein: CASRAGHQNTEAFF; CDR3 DNA: TGTGCCAGCAGGGCGGGACACCAGAACACTGAAGCTTTCTTT
clone size: few; V gene: TRBV5-1; D gene: TRBD2; J gene: TRBJ2-3; CDR3 protein: CASSIGLAGADTQYF; CDR3 DNA: TGCGCCAGCAGCATCGGACTAGCGGGGGCAGATACGCAGTATTTT
clone size: .; V gene: TRBV2; D gene: TRBD1; J gene: TRBJ1-1; CDR3 protein: CASSDWDRAEAFF; CDR3 DNA: TGTGCCAGCAGTGATTGGGACAGGGCTGAAGCTTTCTTT
clone size: .; V gene: TRBV24-1; D gene: TRBD1; J gene: TRBJ2-2; CDR3 protein: CATSDSRPTGGRNGELFF; CDR3 DNA: TGTGCCACCAGTGATTCTCGCCCGACAGGGGGACGTAACGGGGAGCTGTTTTTT
clone size: .; V gene: TRBV6-5; D gene: .; J gene: TRBJ1-6; CDR3 protein: CASSYGHHSPLHF; CDR3 DNA: TGTGCCAGCAGTTACGGGCACCATTCACCCCTCCACTTT
clone size: .; V gene: TRBV2; D gene: .; J gene: TRBJ2-2; CDR3 protein: CASQRSNTGELFF; CDR3 DNA: TGTGCCAGCCAGCGGTCGAACACCGGGGAGCTGTTTTTT
clone size: .; V gene: TRBV5-1; D gene: .; J gene: TRBJ2-2; CDR3 protein: CASSSTTRELFF; CDR3 DNA: TGCGCCAGCAGCTCCACCACGCGGGAGCTGTTTTTT
clone size: .; V gene: TRBV5-1; D gene: TRBD2; J gene: TRBJ2-4; CDR3 protein: CASSGGTSGRASDIQYF; CDR3 DNA: TGCGCCAGCAGCGGAGGGACTAGCGGGAGGGCCTCGGACATTCAGTACTTC
clone size: few; V gene: TRBV7-7; D gene: TRBD1; J gene: TRBJ2-5; CDR3 protein: CASSLDWSGGETQYF; CDR3 DNA: TGTGCCAGCAGCTTAGATTGGTCAGGGGGAGAGACCCAGTACTTC
clone size: .; V gene: TRBV11-2; D gene: .; J gene: TRBJ1-3; CDR3 protein: CASSLGERNTIYF; CDR3 DNA: TGTGCCAGCAGCTTAGGGGAGCGAAACACCATATATTTT
clone size: .; V gene: TRBV7-2; D gene: .; J gene: TRBJ2-1; CDR3 protein: CASLSGSSYNEQFF; CDR3 DNA: TGTGCCAGCCTAAGCGGAAGCTCCTACAATGAGCAGTTCTTC
clone size: few; V gene: TRBV25-1; D gene: .; J gene: TRBJ2-5; CDR3 protein: CASSEWGTAGETQYF; CDR3 DNA: TGTGCCAGCAGTGAATGGGGAACAGCAGGAGAGACCCAGTACTTC
clone size: few; V gene: TRBV20-1; D gene: TRBD2; J gene: TRBJ2-1; CDR3 protein: CRLAREDYNEQFF; CDR3 DNA: TGCAGGCTGGCGCGGGAGGACTACAATGAGCAGTTCTTC
clone size: few; V gene: TRBV5-1; D gene: TRBD1; J gene: TRBJ1-2; CDR3 protein: CASSARTGGIDGYTF; CDR3 DNA: TGCGCCAGCAGCGCCCGGACAGGGGGCATAGATGGCTACACCTTC
clone size: few; V gene: TRBV7-8; D gene: TRBD2; J gene: TRBJ2-1; CDR3 protein: CASSPRTSGRGYNEQFF; CDR3 DNA: TGTGCCAGCAGCCCACGGACTAGCGGGAGGGGGTACAATGAGCAGTTCTTC
clone size: .; V gene: TRBV4-2; D gene: .; J gene: TRBJ1-1; CDR3 protein: CASRSQGTEAFF; CDR3 DNA: TGTGCCAGCAGGAGTCAGGGCACTGAAGCTTTCTTT
clone size: .; V gene: TRBV29-1; D gene: TRBD2; J gene: TRBJ2-7; CDR3 protein: CSVGGGSNHEQYF; CDR3 DNA: TGCAGCGTTGGCGGCGGGAGTAACCACGAGCAGTACTTC
clone size: .; V gene: TRBV12-3/TRBV12-4; D gene: .; J gene: TRBJ1-1; CDR3 protein: CASSLRGTNTEAFF; CDR3 DNA: TGTGCCAGCAGTTTGAGAGGGACGAACACTGAAGCTTTCTTT
clone size: .; V gene: TRBV20-1; D gene: .; J gene: TRBJ1-5; CDR3 protein: CSAVDRDQPQHF; CDR3 DNA: TGCAGTGCAGTGGACAGAGATCAGCCCCAGCATTTT
clone size: .; V gene: TRBV12-3/TRBV12-4; D gene: .; J gene: TRBJ2-3; CDR3 protein: CASSSRGNTQYF; CDR3 DNA: TGTGCCAGCAGTTCCCGTGGAAATACGCAGTATTTT
clone size: few; V gene: TRBV12-3/TRBV12-4; D gene: .; J gene: TRBJ1-2; CDR3 protein: CASSLAGGGPGYTF; CDR3 DNA: TGTGCCAGCAGTTTAGCGGGGGGGGGGCCTGGCTACACCTTC
clone size: few; V gene: TRBV3-1; D gene: TRBD1; J gene: TRBJ1-1; CDR3 protein: CASSLLTGGLGAFF; CDR3 DNA: TGTGCCAGCAGCCTGCTCACAGGGGGCCTGGGGGCTTTCTTT
clone size: few; V gene: TRBV5-1; D gene: .; J gene: TRBJ2-1; CDR3 protein: CASSLVQNNEQFF; CDR3 DNA: TGCGCCAGCAGCTTGGTCCAAAACAATGAGCAGTTCTTC
clone size: .; V gene: TRBV11-2; D gene: TRBD1; J gene: TRBJ2-1; CDR3 protein: CASSRQGFSYNEQFF; CDR3 DNA: TGTGCCAGCAGTAGACAGGGCTTCTCCTACAATGAGCAGTTCTTC
clone size: .; V gene: TRBV2; D gene: .; J gene: TRBJ1-1; CDR3 protein: CASTTDRNTEAFF; CDR3 DNA: TGTGCCAGCACCACAGACAGGAACACTGAAGCTTTCTTT
clone size: .; V gene: TRBV19; D gene: .; J gene: TRBJ1-1; CDR3 protein: CATSGRGFGEAFF; CDR3 DNA: TGTGCCACCAGCGGGCGGGGTTTTGGTGAAGCTTTCTTT
clone size: .; V gene: TRBV7-2; D gene: .; J gene: TRBJ1-1; CDR3 protein: CASSFYPGTETEAFF; CDR3 DNA: TGTGCCAGCAGCTTTTACCCGGGGACGGAAACTGAAGCTTTCTTT
clone size: .; V gene: TRBV5-1; D gene: TRBD1; J gene: TRBJ1-4; CDR3 protein: CASSPGQGFNEKLFF; CDR3 DNA: TGCGCCAGCAGCCCGGGACAGGGGTTTAATGAAAAACTGTTTTTT
clone size: .; V gene: TRBV5-1; D gene: .; J gene: TRBJ2-2; CDR3 protein: CASSFRNTGELFF; CDR3 DNA: TGCGCCAGCAGCTTTAGGAACACCGGGGAGCTGTTTTTT
clone size: few; V gene: TRBV6-1; D gene: .; J gene: TRBJ2-1; CDR3 protein: CASIVSPSYNEQFF; CDR3 DNA: TGTGCCAGCATCGTCTCACCCTCCTACAATGAGCAGTTCTTC
clone size: .; V gene: TRBV29-1; D gene: TRBD1; J gene: TRBJ1-2; CDR3 protein: CSVEDVAGGNYGYTF; CDR3 DNA: TGCAGCGTTGAAGATGTGGCAGGGGGAAACTATGGCTACACCTTC
clone size: few; V gene: TRBV3-1; D gene: .; J gene: TRBJ1-1; CDR3 protein: CASSQRPENTEAFF; CDR3 DNA: TGTGCCAGCAGCCAACGACCAGAAAACACTGAAGCTTTCTTT
clone size: few; V gene: TRBV6-1; D gene: .; J gene: TRBJ1-5; CDR3 protein: CASAGRGSQPQHF; CDR3 DNA: TGTGCCTCGGCGGGAAGGGGGAGTCAGCCCCAGCATTTT
clone size: few; V gene: TRBV20-1; D gene: .; J gene: TRBJ1-5; CDR3 protein: CSAVRLDLRYSNQPQHF; CDR3 DNA: TGCAGTGCTGTCAGGTTGGATCTGCGTTATAGCAATCAGCCCCAGCATTTT
clone size: few; V gene: TRBV3-1; D gene: .; J gene: TRBJ2-1; CDR3 protein: CASSLDAEQFF; CDR3 DNA: TGTGCCAGCAGCCTCGATGCTGAGCAGTTCTTC